This entry features one TCR beta chain sequence. As yet, its antigen is unknown. These data belong to a study of T cells in narcolepsy. Repertoires were generated with immunoSEQ multiplex PCR, while TCRdb's copy carries only in-frame clones and drops some. The data hold roughly 20,000 clones, with roughly 87% observed a single time. CDR1 is MNHNY, CDR2 SVGAGI, per germline (reference sequence). The CDR3 is made up of 16 amino acids. V lost 8 bases, J lost 1 base, and 17 bases lay in between. Study-level points and caveats: Comparing one patient's CSF and blood CD4+ clonotypes highlighted HCRT- and TRIB2-specific autoreactive clonotypes. Some memory CD4+ repertoires had no autoreactive clone sequences. Reportedly, autoreactive clonotypes were serially detected in patients' blood but not controls'.

The chain has TRBV6-6 and TRBJ2-2; TRBD2 might be the D (5 bases). The sequence came from a human donor in good health. The sample consisted of memory (CD45RA-) CD4+ T cells from blood. The CDR3 region has the DNA TGTGCCAGCGTTCGGGGATTGTCCAGGAACACCGGGGAGCTGTTTTTT. This gives the protein CASVRGLSRNTGELFF.